A single sample is the source of the 13 T cell receptor beta chains below, sequenced in a study of blood T cell repertoires in COVID-19. The assay was immunoSEQ multiplex PCR, and TCRdb's table has in-frame clones only and misses some. The sample has 200,000 or so clones; roughly 84% are singletons. Sequenced sample: PBMCs or T cells enriched from blood (not recorded which). The source of these receptors is a middle-aged man who had recovered from COVID-19.

This rearrangement joins TRBV18 to TRBJ2-3; no reliable D call. V was cut by 5 bases and J by 0 bases, with 3 bases left in between. CDR3 length: 12 residues. Germline CDR1 and CDR2: KGHSH and LQKENI. In nucleotides, the CDR3 is TGTGCCAGCTCAACAAGCACAGATACGCAGTATTTT. Protein product: CASSTSTDTQYF.

The chain joins TRBV7-2 to TRBJ1-1; no clear D gene. This CDR3 has 17 residues. Trimming removed 5 bases from V and 2 bases from J, with 21 bases in between. Looked up from germline, CDR1 is SGHTA and CDR2 is FQGNSA. CDR3 amino acids: CASSPWRMVVANTEAFF. The CDR3 coding sequence is TGTGCCAGCAGCCCCTGGAGGATGGTTGTGGCAAACACTGAAGCTTTCTTT. The whole variable domain, remainder taken from reference TRBV7-2 and TRBJ1-1, is GAGVSQSPSNKVTEKGKDVELRCDPISGHTALYWYRQSLGQGLEFLIYFQGNSAPDKSGLPSDRFSAERTGGSVSTLTIQRTQQEDSAVYLCASSPWRMVVANTEAFFGQGTRLTVV.

The gene calls are TRBV7-9 and TRBJ2-3; possibly TRBD2 for D (5 bases). The germline CDR1 and CDR2 sequences are SEHNR and FQNEAQ (reference sequence). The CDR3 consists of 13 residues. V was shortened by 2 bases and J by 6 bases, with 9 bases between the two germline ends. The CDR3 region is CASSLWGEDTQYF. The CDR3 DNA reads as TGTGCCAGCAGCTTATGGGGAGAGGATACGCAGTATTTT.

The chain links TRBV5-5 to TRBJ2-2; D is uncertain. The length of the CDR3 is 13 residues. Germline CDR1 reads SGHKS; CDR2 reads YYEKEE (reference sequence). The V end was cut by 2 bases, the J end by 5 bases, with 7 bases between. The CDR3 loop is CASSFISTGELFF. CDR3 DNA sequence: TGTGCCAGCAGCTTTATTAGTACCGGGGAGCTGTTTTTT.

The rearrangement uses TRBV7-9 and TRBJ2-6; 8 bases are a match to TRBD1. J was trimmed by 0 bases and V by 1 base; bases with no gene match: 5. Germline V gene lookup returns CDR1 SEHNR and CDR2 FQNEAQ (reference sequence). The CDR3 is 18 residues long. CDR3 sequence: CASSLGTGPSSGANVLTF. The CDR3 DNA reads TGTGCCAGCAGCTTAGGGACAGGGCCTAGCTCTGGGGCCAACGTCCTGACTTTC.

The chain carries TRBV30 and TRBJ2-1; possible D gene TRBD1, 6 bases. The CDR3 has 14 amino acids. The germline gives CDR1 GTSNPN, CDR2 SVGIG (reference sequence). V was trimmed by 2 bases and J by 6 bases, leaving 14 bases between them. The DNA of the CDR3 is TGTGCCTGGAGTAACAGGGTACGGGGCAATGAGCAGTTCTTC. It encodes CAWSNRVRGNEQFF.

The V and J genes are TRBV7-2 and TRBJ2-3; unclear D gene. V was pared by 9 bases and J by 5 bases, with 6 bases between. Germline loops: CDR1 SGHTA, CDR2 FQGNSA. CDR3 size: 10 residues. The CDR3 sequence is CASGLDTQYF. The CDR3 DNA reads TGTGCCAGTGGCCTAGATACGCAGTATTTT. The full variable domain, rest sourced from reference TRBV7-2 and TRBJ2-3, is GAGVSQSPSNKVTEKGKDVELRCDPISGHTALYWYRQSLGQGLEFLIYFQGNSAPDKSGLPSDRFSAERTGGSVSTLTIQRTQQEDSAVYLCASGLDTQYFGPGTRLTVL.

This rearrangement joins TRBV6-5 to TRBJ2-7; the D gene is possibly TRBD1 (5 bases). The CDR3 spans 14 residues. V dropped 4 bases and J dropped 4 bases, with 14 bases sitting between them. Germline CDR1 and CDR2: MNHEY and SVGAGI. The CDR3 here is CASSSRQSTYEQYF. The CDR3 nucleotides read TGTGCCAGCAGTTCCCGACAGTCAACTTACGAGCAGTACTTC.

The genes are TRBV13 and TRBJ2-4; D might be TRBD1 (7 bases). Germline lookup yields CDR1 PRHDT and CDR2 FYEKMQ (reference sequence). Between the trimmed V and J ends, which lost 5 bases and 3 bases, there was a span of 11 bases. There are 14 residues in the CDR3. CDR3 protein: CASSLRGVKNIQYF. CDR3 DNA sequence: TGTGCCAGCAGCCTCAGGGGGGTCAAAAACATTCAGTACTTC.

The V gene is TRBV11-2, the J gene TRBJ1-3, with TRBD1 matching over 9 bases. The CDR3 is 14 amino acids. Germline V gene lookup returns CDR1 SGHAT and CDR2 FQNNGV. Trimming removed 5 bases from V and 6 bases from J; junction bases left unmatched: 5. The CDR3 reads CASSKRQGENTIYF. The CDR3 region has the DNA TGTGCCAGCAGCAAAAGACAGGGGGAAAACACCATATATTTT.

The chain combines TRBV5-5 with TRBJ2-1; D might be TRBD2 (7 bases). V lost 1 base to trimming and J lost 6 bases, with 17 bases between them. This CDR3 comprises 16 residues. Germline CDR1 is SGHKS and CDR2 is YYEKEE (reference sequence). The CDR3 loop reads CASSLWGGTGSNEQFF. The DNA for the CDR3 is TGTGCCAGCAGCTTGTGGGGGGGTACAGGGTCCAATGAGCAGTTCTTC.

The DNA of the CDR3 is TGCGCCAGCAGCCAAGGGCAGACTTCTAATGAAAAACTGTTTTTT. Its protein product is CASSQGQTSNEKLFF. The chain is built from TRBV4-1 and TRBJ1-4; D gene uncertain. The V end was cut by 1 base, the J end by 3 bases, with 9 bases between. CDR1 MGHRA and CDR2 YSYEKL come from the germline V gene. The CDR3 has 15 amino acids.

The chain joins TRBV12-3 or TRBV12-4 to TRBJ1-2; D not certain. V gave up 4 bases and J gave up 5 bases, with 5 bases separating them. The CDR3 spans 11 residues. CDR3 sequence (DNA): TGTGCCAGCAGTTCCGGGTATGGCTACACCTTC. As protein: CASSSGYGYTF.